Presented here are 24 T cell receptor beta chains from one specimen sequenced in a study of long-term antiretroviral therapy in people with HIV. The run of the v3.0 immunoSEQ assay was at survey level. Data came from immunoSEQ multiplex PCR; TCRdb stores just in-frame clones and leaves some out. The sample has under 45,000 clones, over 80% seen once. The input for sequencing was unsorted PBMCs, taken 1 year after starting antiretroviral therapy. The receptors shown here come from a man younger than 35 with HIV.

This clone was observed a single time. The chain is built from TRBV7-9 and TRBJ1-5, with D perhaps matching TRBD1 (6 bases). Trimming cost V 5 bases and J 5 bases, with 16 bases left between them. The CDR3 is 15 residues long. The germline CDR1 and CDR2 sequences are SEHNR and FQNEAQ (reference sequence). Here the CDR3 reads CASSRGGGLDQPQHF. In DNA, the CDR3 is TGTGCCAGCAGCAGGGGGGGAGGACTGGATCAGCCCCAGCATTTT.

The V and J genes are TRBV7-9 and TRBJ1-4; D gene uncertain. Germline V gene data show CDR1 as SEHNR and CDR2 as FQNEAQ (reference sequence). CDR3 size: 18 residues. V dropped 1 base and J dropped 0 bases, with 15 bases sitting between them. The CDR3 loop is CASSLGTPTSATNEKLFF. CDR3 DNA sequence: TGTGCCAGCAGCTTAGGGACCCCTACATCTGCAACTAATGAAAAACTGTTTTTT.

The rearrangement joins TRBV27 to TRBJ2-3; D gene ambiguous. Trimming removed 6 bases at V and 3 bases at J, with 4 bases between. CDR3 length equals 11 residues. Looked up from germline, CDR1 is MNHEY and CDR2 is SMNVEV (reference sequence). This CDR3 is CASRGTDTQYF. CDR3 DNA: TGTGCCAGCAGGGGGACAGATACGCAGTATTTT.

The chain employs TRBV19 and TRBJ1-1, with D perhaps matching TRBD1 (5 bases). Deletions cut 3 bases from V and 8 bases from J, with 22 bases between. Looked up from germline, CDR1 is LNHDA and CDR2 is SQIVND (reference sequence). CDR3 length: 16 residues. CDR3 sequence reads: CASSIGGEATGGEAFF. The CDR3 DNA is TGTGCCAGTAGTATCGGCGGGGAAGCAACAGGTGGGGAAGCTTTCTTT.

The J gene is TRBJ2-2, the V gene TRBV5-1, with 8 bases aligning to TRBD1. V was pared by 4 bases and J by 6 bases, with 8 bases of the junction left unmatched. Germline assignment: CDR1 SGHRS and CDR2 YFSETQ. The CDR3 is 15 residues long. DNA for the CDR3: TGCGCCAGCAGCGCGGGACAGGAGGGGGCCGGGGAGCTGTTTTTT. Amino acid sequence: CASSAGQEGAGELFF.

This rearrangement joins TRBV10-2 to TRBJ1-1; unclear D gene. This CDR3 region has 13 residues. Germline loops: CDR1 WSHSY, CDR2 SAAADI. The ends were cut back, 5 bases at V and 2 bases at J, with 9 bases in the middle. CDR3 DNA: TGCGCCAGCAGTTCCCGAGGTAACACTGAAGCTTTCTTT. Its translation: CASSSRGNTEAFF.

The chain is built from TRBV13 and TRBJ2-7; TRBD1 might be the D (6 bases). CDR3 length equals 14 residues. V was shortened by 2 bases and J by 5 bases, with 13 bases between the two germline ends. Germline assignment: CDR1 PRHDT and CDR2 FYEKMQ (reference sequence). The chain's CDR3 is CASSLSGRGHEQYF. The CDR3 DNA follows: TGTGCCAGCAGCTTATCAGGCAGGGGCCACGAGCAGTACTTC. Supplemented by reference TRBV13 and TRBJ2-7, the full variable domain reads AAGVIQSPRHLIKEKRETATLKCYPIPRHDTVYWYQQGPGQDPQFLISFYEKMQSDKGSIPDRFSAQQFSDYHSELNMSSLELGDSALYFCASSLSGRGHEQYFGPGTRLTVT.

The CDR3: CASIYREGLNTEAFF. CDR3 DNA: TGTGCCAGCATTTATCGGGAGGGTTTGAACACTGAAGCTTTCTTT. This sequence joins TRBV19 and TRBJ1-1, with no clear D. The CDR3 totals 15 residues. Germline V gene lookup returns CDR1 LNHDA and CDR2 SQIVND (reference sequence). The V end was cut by 9 bases, the J end by 0 bases, with 17 bases between.

CDR3 bases: TGTGCCAGCAGTAAGAGGCCAGGAAACACCATATATTTT. Its protein product is CASSKRPGNTIYF. The V gene is TRBV28, the J gene TRBJ1-3; D gene ambiguous. Germline CDR1 MDHEN, CDR2 SYDVKM. V lost 5 bases to trimming and J lost 4 bases, with 9 bases between them. This CDR3 region has 13 residues.

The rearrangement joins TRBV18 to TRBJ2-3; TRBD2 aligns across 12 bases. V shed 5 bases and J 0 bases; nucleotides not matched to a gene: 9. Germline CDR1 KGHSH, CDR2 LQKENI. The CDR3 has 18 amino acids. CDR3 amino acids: CASSALAGGPYSTDTQYF. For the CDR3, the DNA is TGTGCCAGCTCAGCCCTAGCGGGGGGGCCTTATAGCACAGATACGCAGTATTTT.

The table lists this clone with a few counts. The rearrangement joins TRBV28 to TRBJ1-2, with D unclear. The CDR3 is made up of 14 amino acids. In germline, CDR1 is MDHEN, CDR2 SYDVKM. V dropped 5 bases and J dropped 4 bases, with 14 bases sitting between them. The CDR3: CASSPLGSGYGYTF. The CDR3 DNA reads TGTGCCAGCAGTCCCCTTGGCAGCGGCTATGGCTACACCTTC.

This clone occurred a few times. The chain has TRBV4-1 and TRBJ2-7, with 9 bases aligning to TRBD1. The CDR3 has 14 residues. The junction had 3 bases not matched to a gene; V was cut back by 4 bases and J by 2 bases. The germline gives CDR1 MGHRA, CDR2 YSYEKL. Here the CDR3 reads CASSPGTGTYEQYF. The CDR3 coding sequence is TGCGCCAGCAGCCCCGGGACAGGGACCTACGAGCAGTACTTC.

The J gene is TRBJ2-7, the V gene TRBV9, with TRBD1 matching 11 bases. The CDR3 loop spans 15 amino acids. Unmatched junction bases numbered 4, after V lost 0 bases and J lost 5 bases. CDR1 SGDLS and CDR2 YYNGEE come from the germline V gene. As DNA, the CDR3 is TGTGCCAGCAGCGTAGAAGGACAGGGGGCGGACGAGCAGTACTTC. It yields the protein CASSVEGQGADEQYF.

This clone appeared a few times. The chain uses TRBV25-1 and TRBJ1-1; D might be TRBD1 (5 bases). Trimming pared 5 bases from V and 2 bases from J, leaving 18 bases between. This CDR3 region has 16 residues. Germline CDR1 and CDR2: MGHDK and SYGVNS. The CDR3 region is CASSRHVLRDNTEAFF. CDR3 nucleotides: TGTGCCAGCAGTCGACATGTGCTCAGGGATAACACTGAAGCTTTCTTT.

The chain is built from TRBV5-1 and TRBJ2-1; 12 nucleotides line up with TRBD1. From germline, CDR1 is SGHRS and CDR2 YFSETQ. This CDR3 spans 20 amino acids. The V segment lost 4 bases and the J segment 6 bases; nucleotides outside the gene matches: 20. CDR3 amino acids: CASSLTVGPGGTGGFNEQFF. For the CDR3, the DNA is TGCGCCAGCAGCCTGACTGTCGGACCAGGGGGGACAGGGGGCTTCAATGAGCAGTTCTTC.

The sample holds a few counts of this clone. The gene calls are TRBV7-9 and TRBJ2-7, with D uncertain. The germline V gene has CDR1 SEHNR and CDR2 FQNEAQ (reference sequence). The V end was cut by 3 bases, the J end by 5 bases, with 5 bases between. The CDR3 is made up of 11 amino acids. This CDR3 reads CASSFLHEQYF. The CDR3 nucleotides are TGTGCCAGCAGCTTCCTCCACGAGCAGTACTTC.

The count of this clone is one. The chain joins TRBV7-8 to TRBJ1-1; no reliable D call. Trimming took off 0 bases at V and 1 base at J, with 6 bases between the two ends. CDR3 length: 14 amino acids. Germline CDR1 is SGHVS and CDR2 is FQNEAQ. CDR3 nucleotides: TGTGCCAGCAGCTTAGCTACTTGGAACACTGAAGCTTTCTTT. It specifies CASSLATWNTEAFF.

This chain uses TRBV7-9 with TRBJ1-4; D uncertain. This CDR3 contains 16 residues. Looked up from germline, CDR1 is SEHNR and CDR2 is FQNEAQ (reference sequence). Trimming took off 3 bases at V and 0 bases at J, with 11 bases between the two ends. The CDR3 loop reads CASSFFNGATNEKLFF. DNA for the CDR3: TGTGCCAGCAGCTTCTTTAATGGGGCAACTAATGAAAAACTGTTTTTT.

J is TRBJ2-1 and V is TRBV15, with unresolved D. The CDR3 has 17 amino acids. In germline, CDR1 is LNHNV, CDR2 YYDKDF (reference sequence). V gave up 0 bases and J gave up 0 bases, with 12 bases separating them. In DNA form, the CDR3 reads TGTGCCACCAGCAGAGATCTACGGGTCAGCTCCTACAATGAGCAGTTCTTC. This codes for CATSRDLRVSSYNEQFF. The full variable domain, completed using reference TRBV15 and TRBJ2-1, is DAMVIQNPRYQVTQFGKPVTLSCSQTLNHNVMYWYQQKSSQAPKLLFHYYDKDFNNEADTPDNFQSRRPNTSFCFLDIRSPGLGDTAMYLCATSRDLRVSSYNEQFFGPGTRLTVL.

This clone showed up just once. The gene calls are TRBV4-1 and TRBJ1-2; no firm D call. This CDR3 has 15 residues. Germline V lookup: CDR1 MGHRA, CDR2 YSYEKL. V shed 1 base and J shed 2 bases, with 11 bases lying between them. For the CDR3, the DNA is TGCGCCAGCAGCCAAGGAAGGGCGGGAAACTATGGCTACACCTTC. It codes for CASSQGRAGNYGYTF.

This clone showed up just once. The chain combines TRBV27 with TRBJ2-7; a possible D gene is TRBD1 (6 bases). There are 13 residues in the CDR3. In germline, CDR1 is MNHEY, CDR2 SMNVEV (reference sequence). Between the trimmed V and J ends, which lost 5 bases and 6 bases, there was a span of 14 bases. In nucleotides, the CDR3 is TGTGCCAGCAGTCCTACTACAGGGATCGAGCAGTACTTC. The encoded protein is CASSPTTGIEQYF.

CDR3 sequence reads: CASSLVAGGNEKLFF. In DNA form, the CDR3 reads TGCGCCAGCAGCTTGGTGGCAGGGGGTAATGAAAAACTGTTTTTT. The chain combines TRBV5-1 with TRBJ1-4, with 7 bases matching TRBD1. With 0 bases clipped from V and 4 bases from J, the junction kept 3 bases outside the gene matches. The germline gives CDR1 SGHRS, CDR2 YFSETQ. CDR3 length: 15 residues.

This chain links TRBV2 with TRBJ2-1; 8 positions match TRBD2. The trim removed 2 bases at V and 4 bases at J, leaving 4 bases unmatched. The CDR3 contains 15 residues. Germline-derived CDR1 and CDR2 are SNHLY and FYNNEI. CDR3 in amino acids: CASSERSGDYNEQFF. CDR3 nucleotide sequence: TGTGCCAGCAGTGAACGTAGCGGGGATTACAATGAGCAGTTCTTC.

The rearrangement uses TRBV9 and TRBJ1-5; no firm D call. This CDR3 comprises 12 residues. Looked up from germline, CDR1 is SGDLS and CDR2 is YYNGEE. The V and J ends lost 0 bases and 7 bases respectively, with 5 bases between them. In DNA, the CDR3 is TGTGCCAGCAGCGTAGATGGGCAGCCCCAGCATTTT. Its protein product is CASSVDGQPQHF.